These 18 T cell receptor beta chains share one sample of origin, sequenced in a study of CD8+CD57+ T cells in acquired aplastic anemia. TCR beta VDJ and CDR3 were profiled, and genomic DNA was the template. One entry per CDR3 protein results from TCRdb running MiXCR on the reads. The data show about 110,000 distinct CDR3 sequences, around 50% seen once. Sequencing was carried out using sorted CD4+, CD8+, or CD8+CD57+ T cells (not recorded which) from PBMCs. All receptors derive from a human donor in good health, serving as a control.

This clonotype was picked up a small number of times. A much larger clone sits a single nucleotide away, making a read error possible. In this CDR3 the conserved last residue, phenylalanine or tryptophan, is missing, so a read error is likely. The chain combines TRBV6-5 with TRBJ2-7; D may match TRBD1 or TRBD2 (7 bases each). Germline V lookup: CDR1 MNHEY, CDR2 SVGAGI. This CDR3 comprises 15 residues. V was shortened by 2 bases and J by 3 bases, with 14 bases between the two germline ends. The CDR3 here is CASSYVRGGHYEQYL. CDR3 DNA sequence: TGTGCCAGCAGTTACGTCAGGGGGGGACACTACGAGCAGTACCTC.

This rearrangement joins TRBV2 to TRBJ1-2, with TRBD1 matching over 8 bases. The CDR3 extends over 10 amino acids. Germline loops: CDR1 SNHLY, CDR2 FYNNEI. In DNA, the CDR3 is TGTACGTCGGGACAGGCCGGCTACACCTTC. This encodes CTSGQAGYTF.

In nucleotides, the CDR3 is TGTGCCACCTTTGGGGCGACCTATGGCTACACCTTC. Amino acid sequence: CATFGATYGYTF. The chain combines TRBV10-3 with TRBJ1-2; possible D gene TRBD1, 5 bases. The germline V gene encodes CDR1 ENHRY and CDR2 SYGVKD. This CDR3 has 12 residues. The V end was cut by 10 bases, the J end by 4 bases, with 13 bases between.

The chain combines TRBV7-9 with TRBJ1-1; a weak D match, TRBD1 (5 bases). Trimming took 5 bases from V and 1 from J, leaving 11 bases between them. The CDR3 totals 14 residues. Germline-derived CDR1 and CDR2 are SEHNR and FQNEAQ (reference sequence). The CDR3 is CASSPGRPNTEAFF. CDR3 in DNA: TGTGCCAGCAGCCCGGGACGGCCGAACACTGAAGCTTTCTTT.

The rearrangement uses TRBV11-2 and TRBJ2-1; 13 nucleotides line up with TRBD2. With V trimmed by 5 bases and J by 7 bases, 5 bases remained unmatched. The CDR3 consists of 15 residues. Germline-derived CDR1 and CDR2 are SGHAT and FQNNGV. The CDR3 protein is CASSQGLAGWNEQFF. The DNA for the CDR3 is TGTGCCAGCAGCCAGGGACTAGCGGGGTGGAATGAGCAGTTCTTC.

This chain links TRBV25-1 with TRBJ1-2; the D gene is possibly TRBD1 (6 bases). Germline V lookup: CDR1 MGHDK, CDR2 SYGVNS. The V gene lost 5 bases and the J gene lost 7 bases, with 17 bases spanning the gap. The CDR3 length is 14 residues. CDR3 coding DNA: TGTGCCAGCAGTCCACAAGGGGAGGGGGTTGGCTACACCTTC. It yields the protein CASSPQGEGVGYTF.

This clonotype has at least ten counts. The gene calls are TRBV6-2 or TRBV6-3 and TRBJ1-1; tentatively, D is TRBD1 (5 bases). CDR1 and CDR2 (germline): MNHEY, SVGEGT. The CDR3 is 16 amino acids. Trimming pared 2 bases from V and 0 bases from J, leaving 13 bases between. The CDR3 DNA is TGTGCCAGCAGTTACAAGCAGGGCAGCATGAACACTGAAGCTTTCTTT. It codes for CASSYKQGSMNTEAFF.

This clonotype was recorded many times. The rearrangement uses TRBV27 and TRBJ1-5; 7 positions agree with TRBD1. Germline loops: CDR1 MNHEY, CDR2 SMNVEV (reference sequence). The CDR3 loop spans 16 amino acids. The V gene end was trimmed by 5 bases and the J gene end by 1 base; junction bases not matched to a gene: 8. The CDR3 loop is CASSPNRGSSNQPQHF. The DNA for the CDR3 is TGTGCCAGCAGTCCGAACAGGGGCAGCAGCAATCAGCCCCAGCATTTT.

The chain combines TRBV27 with TRBJ1-1; no clear D. Germline V CDR1 and CDR2: MNHEY, SMNVEV (reference sequence). The ends were cut back, 10 bases at V and 1 base at J, with 13 bases in the middle. The CDR3 sequence is 13 residues long. CDR3 DNA sequence: TGTGCCACTTCCGTGCGAACGAACACTGAAGCTTTCTTT. Protein product: CATSVRTNTEAFF.

V gene TRBV11-2 combines with J gene TRBJ1-2; 8 nucleotides agree with TRBD1. This CDR3 spans 15 amino acids. The V gene end was trimmed by 4 bases and the J gene end by 5 bases; junction bases not matched to a gene: 9. CDR1 SGHAT and CDR2 FQNNGV come from the germline V gene. Written as DNA, the CDR3 is TGTGCCAGCAGCTCCGACAGGGGACCCTTATATGGCTACACCTTC. It translates to CASSSDRGPLYGYTF.

V and J are TRBV9 and TRBJ2-5, with 11 nucleotides matching TRBD2. The CDR3 loop spans 17 amino acids. The V segment lost 0 bases and the J segment 4 bases; nucleotides outside the gene matches: 8. Germline values: CDR1 SGDLS, CDR2 YYNGEE. DNA for the CDR3: TGTGCCAGCAGCGTAGATAGCGGGGGGGCCCTGAGAGAGACCCAGTACTTC. Amino acids: CASSVDSGGALRETQYF.

This clonotype was seen a few times. The rearrangement links TRBV29-1 to TRBJ2-3; D perhaps matches TRBD2 (7 bases). Germline values: CDR1 SQVTM, CDR2 ANQGSEA. Trimming removed 1 base at V and 14 bases at J, with 13 bases between. CDR3 size: 11 residues. This CDR3 is CSVEGGGDSYF. As DNA, the CDR3 is TGCAGCGTTGAAGGGGGGGGCGATTCGTATTTT.

This chain connects TRBV11-1 to TRBJ2-7, with 11 bases matching TRBD1. Germline assignment: CDR1 SGHAT and CDR2 FQDESV (reference sequence). V lost 4 bases and J lost 3; bases outside the gene matches: 8. The CDR3 contains 16 residues. CDR3 coding DNA: TGTGCCAGCAGCTCCCCCGGGACAGGGGGGAACTACGAGCAGTACTTC. This sequence encodes CASSSPGTGGNYEQYF.

This sequence joins TRBV7-6 and TRBJ1-2; TRBD1 matches at 7 bases. This CDR3 has 15 residues. Germline loops: CDR1 SGHVS, CDR2 FNYEAQ. The trim removed 5 bases at V and 8 bases at J, leaving 14 bases unmatched. Here the CDR3 reads CASSQIDREVDGYTF. In nucleotides, the CDR3 is TGTGCCAGCAGCCAAATCGACAGGGAGGTCGACGGCTACACCTTC.

The chain couples TRBV27 to TRBJ1-6, with D possibly TRBD1 on 6 matching bases. The V gene's germline CDR1 is MNHEY and CDR2 SMNVEV (reference sequence). V was shortened by 4 bases and J by 9 bases, with 16 bases between the two germline ends. CDR3 length: 15 amino acids. In DNA form, the CDR3 reads TGTGCCAGCAGTTGGGGGGGCGGGGGTACTTCACCCCTCCACTTT. The encoded protein is CASSWGGGGTSPLHF.

The chain carries TRBV7-9 and TRBJ2-2; D call uncertain. Per the germline V gene, CDR1 is SEHNR and CDR2 is FQNEAQ (reference sequence). The length of the CDR3 is 15 residues. Trimming stripped 0 bases from V and 1 base from J, with 6 bases between. The DNA of the CDR3 is TGTGCCAGCAGCTTAGCCATGGGGAACACCGGGGAGCTGTTTTTT. Protein sequence: CASSLAMGNTGELFF.

This rearrangement joins TRBV2 to TRBJ1-6; D is unresolved. Germline loops: CDR1 SNHLY, CDR2 FYNNEI. The CDR3 length is 17 residues. Trimming cost V 7 bases and J 4 bases, with 20 bases left between them. CDR3 amino acids: CASTDEHGDVYNSPLHF. As DNA, the CDR3 is TGTGCCAGCACCGATGAACATGGCGACGTATATAATTCACCCCTCCACTTT.

This clonotype was found many times. The chain carries TRBV7-9 and TRBJ1-4; 9 positions agree with TRBD1. CDR1 is SEHNR and CDR2 is FQNEAQ in the germline V gene (reference sequence). Trimming cost V 2 bases and J 8 bases; bases outside gene matches: 9. The CDR3 spans 16 residues. DNA for the CDR3: TGTGCCAGCAGCTTAACACAGGGGGCCGGCGGGGAAAAACTGTTTTTT. This gives the protein CASSLTQGAGGEKLFF.